This T cell receptor beta chain was captured in a study of identical twins. General study findings and limits: Models underpredicted monozygotic twin sharing of out-of-frame TCR alpha.

CDR1 and CDR2 from the germline V gene are SGDLS and YYNGEE. The ends were cut back, 3 bases at V and 0 bases at J, with 16 bases in the middle. The CDR3 is made up of 17 amino acids. A universal primer site was created by template switching, with the cDNA bearing unique molecular identifiers. TCRdb re-analysed the 5' RACE reads in MiXCR, keeping a single row per CDR3 protein. The table has about 700,000 distinct CDR3 sequences, under 9% seen once. This clonotype has a handful of counts. As yet, its antigen is unknown. These sequences were also reported in another study, on yellow fever vaccine responses in identical twins.

The sequencing input was PBMCs. This sequence was found in a woman in her late teens or twenties in good health. The chain joins TRBV9 to TRBJ2-1; D might be TRBD1 (6 bases). CDR3 sequence: CASSARVGTISYNEQFF. As DNA, the CDR3 is TGTGCCAGCAGCGCTCGGGTGGGGACAATCTCCTACAATGAGCAGTTCTTC.